The T cell receptor beta chain described here comes from a study of graft-versus-host responses after intestinal transplantation. Study at large: Recipients underwent multivisceral, liver-intestinal, or isolated intestinal transplants. Recipients uniformly received anti-thymocyte globulin induction, followed by tacrolimus and steroids for roughly 3 years. Findings and caveats of the study: GvH clones detected in recipient marrow included some appearing first in ileum or blood.

Points on this clone: What it binds is not known.

Trimming shortened V by 5 bases and J by 4 bases, and 18 bases separated the two germline ends. Per the germline V gene, CDR1 is MGHRA and CDR2 is YSYEKL. This CDR3 comprises 15 residues. The protocol was immunoSEQ multiplex PCR, while the TCRdb copy is restricted to in-frame clones and leaves out a portion. The sample contains more than 20,000 clones, roughly 85% of which appear only once. The starting material was PBMCs, obtained 28 days after intestinal transplant. The sequence derives from a human patient who received an intestinal transplant, so some T cells may come from the graft donor. V gene TRBV4-1 combines with J gene TRBJ2-7; a weak D match, TRBD2 (6 bases). CDR3 amino acids: CASSLEASGFYEQYF. As DNA, the CDR3 is TGCGCCAGCAGCTTGGAGGCCAGCGGGTTTTACGAGCAGTACTTC.